Listed here are 5 T cell receptor beta chains from one sample, sequenced in a study of tissue T cells after allogeneic stem cell transplantation. Here immunoSEQ multiplex PCR was the method, and the copy in TCRdb shows in-frame clones only, minus some. The sample carries tens of thousands of clones, over 85% recorded once. The source material was blood, sampled before transplantation. The receptor set was obtained from a woman aged 40 to 75 who later had graft-versus-host disease after an allogeneic stem cell transplant.

The genes are TRBV4-3 and TRBJ2-2; maybe TRBD1 (5 bases). Germline V gene sequence: CDR1 LGHNA, CDR2 YSLEER. V shed 3 bases and J shed 4 bases, with 9 bases lying between them. CDR3 length: 14 residues. CDR3 region: CASSHLTGTGELFF. In DNA form, the CDR3 reads TGCGCCAGCAGCCATCTCACAGGCACCGGGGAGCTGTTTTTT.

The genes are TRBV9 and TRBJ2-7; the D call may be TRBD1 or TRBD2 (6 bases each). Per germline, CDR1 SGDLS and CDR2 YYNGEE. V lost 2 bases and J 2 bases, leaving 17 bases between the germline ends. This CDR3 region has 16 residues. CDR3 protein: CASSVGGLGGTYEQYF. CDR3 DNA sequence: TGTGCCAGCAGCGTTGGGGGGCTAGGGGGAACCTACGAGCAGTACTTC.

V is TRBV25-1 and J is TRBJ1-6; D is uncertain. This CDR3 spans 14 amino acids. Deletions cut 4 bases from V and 2 bases from J, with 6 bases between. CDR1 is MGHDK, CDR2 SYGVNS, per germline. The CDR3 region is CASSGGAYNSPLHF. CDR3 nucleotides: TGTGCCAGCAGTGGAGGCGCCTATAATTCACCCCTCCACTTT.

The rearrangement links TRBV28 to TRBJ2-1, with TRBD2 matching 8 bases. Germline trimming cut 4 bases from V and 0 bases from J; bases unmatched to any gene: 8. Germline V gene data show CDR1 as MDHEN and CDR2 as SYDVKM. CDR3 length: 17 residues. CDR3 nucleotides: TGTGCCAGCAGTTCCTACACTAGCGGCCCCTCCTACAATGAGCAGTTCTTC. Translation gives CASSSYTSGPSYNEQFF.

The V call is TRBV5-1, the J call TRBJ1-4, with a weak D call TRBD1 (5 bases). V gave up 1 base and J gave up 7 bases, with 20 bases separating them. CDR1 is SGHRS and CDR2 is YFSETQ in the germline V gene. CDR3 length: 17 residues. The CDR3 spells CASSLSNGRQGGEKLFF. CDR3 bases: TGCGCCAGCAGCTTGAGTAACGGGAGGCAGGGCGGTGAAAAACTGTTTTTT.